This record concerns one T cell receptor beta chain sequence. Per the authors' pipeline: How many nucleated cells were present was estimated from reference gene primer amplification. Data came from immunoSEQ multiplex PCR; TCRdb stores just in-frame clones and leaves some out. V and J calls plus clone size are reproduced from that table; the DNA served to infer D and trimming. This sample has 50,000 to 65,000 clones, with 92% found just once. The data stem from a study of blood T cell repertoires in COVID-19. At the level of the study: Samples of COVID-19 (acute and convalescent) were obtained from the United States, Italy and Spain. T cells, B-cell-depleted T cells, or PBMCs supplied cDNA or gDNA.

The sample was peripheral blood. The receptor was isolated from a man aged 50-60 years with active COVID-19.

CDR3 coding DNA: TGCGCCAGCAGCCAAGTTCTAGTGGCAGATACGCAGTATTTT. This encodes CASSQVLVADTQYF. V gene TRBV4-1 combines with J gene TRBJ2-3; D uncertain. V lost 1 base and J lost 4, with 9 bases in between. CDR1 MGHRA and CDR2 YSYEKL come from the germline V gene. The CDR3 sequence is 14 residues long.